The next 11 T cell receptor beta chains were all read from a single sample in a study of OX40 agonist ivuxolimab in advanced cancers. Produced via immunoSEQ multiplex PCR; TCRdb's table is partial and in-frame only. The table lists about 84,000 clones, 75% to 95% of them singletons. Source: CD4+ or CD8+ T cells sorted from blood, taken in a trial of the OX40 agonist ivuxolimab. These receptor sequences come from an adult with an advanced solid tumor such as melanoma, head and neck, liver or kidney cancer.

This rearrangement joins TRBV19 to TRBJ2-3, with D tentatively TRBD2 (5 bases). Trimming took 3 bases from V and 2 from J, leaving 9 bases between them. This CDR3 has 14 amino acids. The germline V gene encodes CDR1 LNHDA and CDR2 SQIVND (reference sequence). The CDR3: CASSILTTTDTQYF. Here the CDR3 DNA reads TGTGCCAGTAGTATTTTGACTACCACAGATACGCAGTATTTT.

This clone came up a few times. The chain has TRBV6-6 and TRBJ2-5, with 7 bases matching TRBD1. The CDR3 consists of 14 residues. The V and J ends lost 3 bases and 2 bases, in that order; junction bases with no gene match: 3. CDR1 and CDR2 (germline): MNHNY, SVGAGI (reference sequence). The CDR3 is CASSYGTAQETQYF. The CDR3 coding sequence is TGTGCCAGCAGTTATGGGACAGCTCAAGAGACCCAGTACTTC.

The J gene is TRBJ2-1, the V gene TRBV2; TRBD2 matches 8 bases. V lost 3 bases, J lost 1 base, and 2 bases stayed unmatched. Per the germline V gene, CDR1 is SNHLY and CDR2 is FYNNEI. The CDR3 sequence is 15 residues long. The CDR3 DNA reads as TGTGCCAGCAGTGACGGGAGGGAGTCCTACAATGAGCAGTTCTTC. It translates to CASSDGRESYNEQFF.

This chain's CDR3 is CASRWMRGRVEKLFF. The CDR3 bases are TGTGCCAGCAGATGGATGCGAGGTCGGGTTGAAAAACTGTTTTTT. This chain links TRBV27 with TRBJ1-4; no clear D gene. Germline values: CDR1 MNHEY, CDR2 SMNVEV (reference sequence). Trimming removed 6 bases at V and 7 bases at J, with 18 bases between. The CDR3 is made up of 15 amino acids. Filled out from reference TRBV27 and TRBJ1-4, the complete variable domain reads EAQVTQNPRYLITVTGKKLTVTCSQNMNHEYMSWYRQDPGLGLRQIYYSMNVEVTDKGDVPEGYKVSRKEKRNFPLILESPSPNQTSLYFCASRWMRGRVEKLFFGSGTQLSVL.

The chain has TRBV15 and TRBJ1-4; D is undetermined. This CDR3 contains 16 residues. The germline gives CDR1 LNHNV, CDR2 YYDKDF (reference sequence). V shed 1 base and J shed 0 bases, with 9 bases lying between them. CDR3: CATSRAIGATNEKLFF. The CDR3 DNA sequence: TGTGCCACCAGCAGAGCAATCGGGGCAACTAATGAAAAACTGTTTTTT.

The chain has TRBV6-5 and TRBJ2-2; 9 nucleotides line up with TRBD2. There are 16 residues in the CDR3. Germline values: CDR1 MNHEY, CDR2 SVGAGI. The junction had 6 bases not matched to a gene; V was cut back by 2 bases and J by 5 bases. The CDR3 sequence is CASSYLGSGSTGELFF. Written as DNA, the CDR3 is TGTGCCAGCAGTTACCTGGGTAGCGGGAGTACCGGGGAGCTGTTTTTT.

The chain recombines TRBV10-3 with TRBJ2-3, with D perhaps given as TRBD1 or TRBD2 (5 bases each). Germline assignment: CDR1 ENHRY and CDR2 SYGVKD. CDR3 size: 14 residues. Trimming took 10 bases from V and 5 from J, leaving 19 bases between them. CDR3 DNA sequence: TGTGCCACCCGTGGACTGGGGGATGTAGATACGCAGTATTTT. This codes for CATRGLGDVDTQYF.

V gene TRBV7-9 combines with J gene TRBJ2-3; 7 bases are a match to TRBD2. This CDR3 is 13 amino acids long. Germline V lookup: CDR1 SEHNR, CDR2 FQNEAQ (reference sequence). V shed 8 bases, J shed 6 bases, and the junction held 8 bases outside the gene matches. As DNA, the CDR3 is TGTGCCAGCGGCTGGGGAGGGTCGGATACGCAGTATTTT. The encoded protein is CASGWGGSDTQYF.

V and J are TRBV7-8 and TRBJ2-7, with D possibly TRBD2 on 6 matching bases. Germline V gene lookup returns CDR1 SGHVS and CDR2 FQNEAQ. V was trimmed by 0 bases and J by 2 bases, leaving 14 bases between them. The CDR3 spans 16 residues. The CDR3 sequence: CASSLALGRGAYEQYF. The CDR3 DNA is TGTGCCAGCAGCTTAGCGCTCGGGAGAGGAGCCTACGAGCAGTACTTC.

The sample holds one count of this clone. This chain uses TRBV29-1 with TRBJ2-3, with 14 bases lining up with TRBD2. In germline, CDR1 is SQVTM, CDR2 ANQGSEA. The junction had 9 bases not matched to a gene; V was cut back by 6 bases and J by 4 bases. The CDR3 length is 16 residues. For the CDR3, the DNA is TGCAGCGTAGCCGGGGGGACTAGCGGGAGAGCAGATACGCAGTATTTT. It specifies CSVAGGTSGRADTQYF.

The chain couples TRBV5-1 to TRBJ1-2; TRBD1 is a possible D gene (5 bases). This CDR3 region has 16 residues. Germline-derived CDR1 and CDR2 are SGHRS and YFSETQ. V was trimmed by 3 bases and J by 2 bases, leaving 17 bases between them. CDR3 residues: CASSWESGRTNYGYTF. CDR3 in DNA: TGCGCCAGCAGCTGGGAGAGCGGGAGGACAAACTATGGCTACACCTTC.